Following are 13 T cell receptor beta chains from one sample sequenced in a study of cytomegalovirus exposure and HLA in healthy donors. The PCR had 60 Vbeta and 13 Jbeta primers. The repertoire was sequenced with immunoSEQ multiplex PCR; TCRdb's copy has only in-frame clones and lacks some. This sample's table has approximately 45,000 clones. The sequenced material came from PBMCs. These receptors originate from a male donor in good health and CMV-seronegative.

As regards this clone: A read error is likely, as this CDR3 ends without the conserved phenylalanine or tryptophan. This sequence joins TRBV19 and TRBJ1-1; D is perhaps TRBD1 (5 bases). The CDR3 consists of 13 residues. The V gene's germline CDR1 is LNHDA and CDR2 SQIVND (reference sequence). Trimming stripped 4 bases from V and 1 base from J, with 7 bases between. The CDR3 is CASSKGANTEAFS. The DNA for the CDR3 is TGTGCCAGTAGTAAAGGGGCGAACACTGAAGCTTTCTCT.

V and J are TRBV6-5 and TRBJ1-2; weak D call: TRBD1 (5 bases). Germline loops: CDR1 MNHEY, CDR2 SVGAGI. Trimming pared 1 base from V and 1 base from J, leaving 10 bases between. The CDR3 has 15 residues. CDR3 in DNA: TGTGCCAGCAGTTACTTTCGACAGAGTAACTATGGCTACACCTTC. Its translation: CASSYFRQSNYGYTF.

This chain uses TRBV30 with TRBJ1-5; perhaps TRBD1 as D (6 bases). Germline loops: CDR1 GTSNPN, CDR2 SVGIG (reference sequence). V lost 2 bases and J lost 8, with 25 bases in between. The CDR3 extends over 17 amino acids. The CDR3 DNA is TGTGCCTGGAGTTGTATACAGGGCGGATATCGTGAGAAGCCCCAGCATTTT. Its protein is CAWSCIQGGYREKPQHF.

V gene TRBV30 combines with J gene TRBJ2-1, with 7 bases fitting TRBD2. The CDR3 sequence is 14 residues long. Trimming removed 5 bases from V and 2 bases from J; junction bases left unmatched: 6. Looked up from germline, CDR1 is GTSNPN and CDR2 is SVGIG (reference sequence). The CDR3 sequence: CAWVGLAAYNEQFF. The CDR3 DNA reads TGTGCCTGGGTTGGGCTAGCGGCCTACAATGAGCAGTTCTTC.

The genes are TRBV19 and TRBJ2-1; 8 bases map to TRBD1. The V gene's germline CDR1 is LNHDA and CDR2 SQIVND (reference sequence). V lost 5 bases to trimming and J lost 8 bases; unmatched junction nucleotides: 2. This CDR3 comprises 12 residues. The CDR3 sequence: CASSSGGHEQFF. Here the CDR3 DNA reads TGTGCCAGTAGTTCAGGGGGCCATGAGCAGTTCTTC.

The chain uses TRBV19 and TRBJ2-5; no firm D call. The length of the CDR3 is 11 residues. Germline loops: CDR1 LNHDA, CDR2 SQIVND (reference sequence). Deletions cut 3 bases from V and 3 bases from J, with 2 bases between. This CDR3 reads CASSIEETQYF. The CDR3 DNA reads TGTGCCAGTAGTATCGAAGAGACCCAGTACTTC.

The CDR3 DNA is TGTGCCAGCAGCTTGAGAGGCTATGGCTACACCTTC. Translated: CASSLRGYGYTF. This sequence joins TRBV7-8 and TRBJ1-2, with D unresolved. The CDR3 loop spans 12 amino acids. V lost 3 bases and J 4 bases, leaving 6 bases between the germline ends. CDR1 and CDR2 from the germline V gene are SGHVS and FQNEAQ.

This chain joins TRBV6-1 and TRBJ2-1; TRBD2 agrees at 11 bases. J gave up 5 bases and V 6 bases, and 6 bases lay outside the gene matches. CDR1 and CDR2 from the germline V gene are MNHNS and SASEGT. This CDR3 is 15 amino acids long. DNA of the CDR3: TGTGCCAGCAGAATCCTAGCGGGAGGTGACAATGAGCAGTTCTTC. Its protein product is CASRILAGGDNEQFF.

The rearrangement links TRBV7-9 to TRBJ2-1, with 9 bases aligning to TRBD2. J lost 9 bases, V lost 1 base, and 4 bases had no gene match. Germline lookup yields CDR1 SEHNR and CDR2 FQNEAQ (reference sequence). CDR3 length equals 14 residues. CDR3: CASSLVAGVSEQFF. The CDR3 DNA is TGTGCCAGCAGCTTAGTAGCGGGAGTAAGTGAGCAGTTCTTC.

V gene TRBV18 combines with J gene TRBJ2-2; TRBD2 aligns across 7 bases. Germline CDR1 is KGHSH and CDR2 is LQKENI. The trim removed 6 bases at V and 1 base at J, leaving 11 bases unmatched. The CDR3 consists of 17 residues. The CDR3: CASSPFSGGLNTGELFF. Written as DNA, the CDR3 is TGTGCCAGCTCCCCGTTTTCGGGAGGATTGAACACCGGGGAGCTGTTTTTT.

The chain joins TRBV2 to TRBJ2-1; the D gene is possibly TRBD1 (6 bases). This CDR3 has 14 amino acids. CDR1 is SNHLY, CDR2 FYNNEI, per germline. Trimming left V 8 bases short and J 9 bases short, with 20 bases between. The CDR3 spells CASGGGLGVGEQFF. For the CDR3, the DNA is TGTGCCAGCGGGGGCGGTTTAGGGGTCGGTGAGCAGTTCTTC.

J is TRBJ2-2 and V is TRBV6-4; D is uncertain. Germline CDR1 is MRHNA and CDR2 is SNTAGT. This CDR3 has 14 amino acids. Between the trimmed V and J ends, which lost 2 bases and 5 bases, there was a span of 9 bases. CDR3: CASSDPGRTGELFF. The CDR3 region has the DNA TGTGCCAGCAGTGACCCGGGTAGGACCGGGGAGCTGTTTTTT.

This sequence joins TRBV7-2 and TRBJ2-4; 9 bases map to TRBD1. J gave up 2 bases and V 4 bases, and 15 bases lay outside the gene matches. The CDR3 consists of 19 residues. Germline V lookup: CDR1 SGHTA, CDR2 FQGNSA. CDR3 amino acids: CASSSTGTGIGLTKNIQYF. CDR3 nucleotides: TGTGCCAGCAGCTCCACAGGGACAGGGATCGGGCTTACCAAAAACATTCAGTACTTC.